Below are 22 T cell receptor beta chains sequenced from a single sample in a study of blood T cells in healthy people across ages. Combining a sample-barcoded 5' primer with a J-beta primer mix, a second PCR ran for roughly 7 to 12 cycles. Using its own MiXCR run on the 5' RACE reads, TCRdb lists one record per CDR3 protein. The data show over 1,300,000 distinct CDR3 sequences, around 55% seen once. Sequenced input: blood. The receptors shown here come from a man aged 18 to 30 in good health.

This chain links TRBV21-1 with TRBJ2-1; the table's D call of TRBD1 was not tested on the DNA. TRBV21-1 represents a pseudogene. The CDR3 has 14 amino acids. The CDR3 region is CARSEHPQGNEQFF. CDR3 DNA sequence: TGTGCCAGGAGCGAACACCCACAGGGAAATGAGCAGTTCTTC.

A word on this clonotype: One end of the junction is discordant with germline, which a read error may explain. The J gene is TRBJ2-3, the V gene TRBV4-1; D could derive from TRBD1 or TRBD2 (6 bases each). The germline V gene encodes CDR1 MGHRA and CDR2 YSYEKL. The CDR3 contains 14 residues. For the CDR3, the DNA is TGCGCCAGCAGCCAAGATCGGGGGCTGGATATGCAGTATTTT. Protein sequence: CASSQDRGLDMQYF.

J is TRBJ2-1 and V is TRBV29-1; the match to TRBD2 covers 14 bases. Germline V gives CDR1 SQVTM, CDR2 ANQGSEA. After removal of 3 bases from V and 4 bases from J, the junction contained 11 bases not matched to a gene. The CDR3 is made up of 18 amino acids. The CDR3 is CSVDLQGLAGAGYNEQFF. The CDR3 nucleotides read TGCAGCGTTGATCTCCAGGGACTAGCGGGAGCGGGGTACAATGAGCAGTTCTTC.

This clonotype came up a few times. The chain recombines TRBV12-3 or TRBV12-4 with TRBJ2-5; 8 bases agree with TRBD1. CDR3 length equals 13 residues. After removal of 6 bases from V and 5 bases from J, the junction contained 5 bases not matched to a gene. In nucleotides, the CDR3 is TGTGCCAGCAGACAGGGGGGAGTGGAGACCCAGTACTTC. Protein: CASRQGGVETQYF.

The rearrangement links TRBV18 to TRBJ2-7; 7 bases map to TRBD1. The CDR3 runs to 13 residues. Germline lookup yields CDR1 KGHSH and CDR2 LQKENI. J gave up 4 bases and V 6 bases, and 6 bases lay outside the gene matches. In DNA, the CDR3 is TGTGCCAGCTCCGACAGGGCCGTTTACGAGCAGTACTTC. This translates into CASSDRAVYEQYF. Based on the CDR3 plus reference TRBV18 and TRBJ2-7, the full variable domain is NAGVMQNPRHLVRRRGQEARLRCSPMKGHSHVYWYRQLPEEGLKFMVYLQKENIIDESGMPKERFSAEFPKEGPSILRIQQVVRGDSAAYFCASSDRAVYEQYFGPGTRLTVT.

The V gene is TRBV7-9, the J gene TRBJ1-1, with 8 bases that match TRBD1. CDR1 is SEHNR, CDR2 FQNEAQ, per germline (reference sequence). There are 13 residues in the CDR3. The V gene end was trimmed by 5 bases and the J gene end by 11 bases; junction bases not matched to a gene: 10. CDR3 sequence reads: CASSQGAGTDAFF. In DNA, the CDR3 is TGTGCCAGCAGCCAGGGGGCCGGGACAGATGCTTTCTTT.

V is TRBV27 and J is TRBJ1-5; no firm D call. CDR1 is MNHEY, CDR2 SMNVEV, per germline (reference sequence). Trimming took off 6 bases at V and 4 bases at J, with 16 bases between the two ends. The CDR3 consists of 15 residues. DNA for the CDR3: TGTGCCAGCAGCCCATACCGCGGGCGAAATCAGCCCCAGCATTTT. This translates into CASSPYRGRNQPQHF.

V and J are TRBV20-1 and TRBJ2-1; D tentatively fits TRBD1 or TRBD2 (5 bases each). Per germline, CDR1 DFQATT and CDR2 SNEGSKA (reference sequence). V gave up 0 bases and J gave up 7 bases, with 16 bases separating them. The CDR3 runs 15 residues. CDR3 coding DNA: TGCAGTGCTAGAGATTGGGGACCCACGAAAAATGAGCAGTTCTTC. Translated: CSARDWGPTKNEQFF.

The table lists this clonotype with a count of one. CDR3 bases: TGCGCCAGCAGCTTGTTGGGACAGAGAACCTACGAGCAGTACTTC. It encodes CASSLLGQRTYEQYF. This sequence joins TRBV5-1 and TRBJ2-7, with 7 nucleotides matching TRBD1. CDR1 and CDR2 from the germline V gene are SGHRS and YFSETQ. V was clipped by 1 base and J by 2 bases; unmatched bases: 6. This CDR3 contains 15 residues. Using reference TRBV5-1 and TRBJ2-7 for the parts outside the CDR3, the full variable domain is KAGVTQTPRYLIKTRGQQVTLSCSPISGHRSVSWYQQTPGQGLQFLFEYFSETQRNKGNFPGRFSGRQFSNSRSEMNVSTLELGDSALYLCASSLLGQRTYEQYFGPGTRLTVT.

This clonotype was seen only once. The CDR3 reads CASSQVGSRGYTF. The CDR3 DNA sequence: TGTGCCAGCAGCCAAGTCGGGTCTCGTGGCTACACCTTC. The chain employs TRBV14 and TRBJ1-2; D remains unclear. V was shortened by 1 base and J by 7 bases, with 10 bases between the two germline ends. CDR1 SGHDN and CDR2 FVKESK come from the germline V gene. The CDR3 has 13 residues. Looking up the rest from reference TRBV14 and TRBJ1-2 gives the full variable domain: EAGVTQFPSHSVIEKGQTVTLRCDPISGHDNLYWYRRVMGKEIKFLLHFVKESKQDESGMPNNRFLAERTGGTYSTLKVQPAELEDSGVYFCASSQVGSRGYTFGSGTRLTVV.

This sequence joins TRBV6-2 or TRBV6-3 and TRBJ2-1, with 10 bases fitting TRBD2. Trimming took 6 bases from V and 8 from J; bases not matched to a gene: 7. This CDR3 comprises 14 residues. The germline CDR1 and CDR2 sequences are MNHEY and SVGEGT. The CDR3 sequence: CASRERGGLDEQFF. The CDR3 DNA follows: TGTGCCAGCAGGGAGCGGGGGGGCCTCGATGAGCAGTTCTTC.

The chain recombines TRBV7-2 with TRBJ2-2; 7 bases map to TRBD2. The CDR3 sequence is 16 residues long. CDR1 is SGHTA and CDR2 is FQGNSA in the germline V gene. J was trimmed by 0 bases and V by 5 bases; bases with no gene match: 6. In nucleotides, the CDR3 is TGTGCCAGCAGCCTTAAAGGACTAGCGAACACCGGGGAGCTGTTTTTT. Amino acids: CASSLKGLANTGELFF.

This clonotype has just one count. The V gene is TRBV6-2 or TRBV6-3, the J gene TRBJ1-2, with 8 bases that match TRBD1. This CDR3 contains 12 residues. Germline loops: CDR1 MNHEY, CDR2 SVGEGT. With 8 bases clipped from V and 5 bases from J, the junction kept 4 bases outside the gene matches. The CDR3 reads CASAWTGYGYTF. The CDR3 DNA reads TGTGCCAGCGCCTGGACAGGGTATGGCTACACCTTC.

The gene calls are TRBV4-1 and TRBJ1-2; 11 positions match TRBD1. Germline CDR1 is MGHRA and CDR2 is YSYEKL. CDR3 length: 17 amino acids. Trimming cost V 0 bases and J 4 bases; bases outside gene matches: 7. The CDR3, as DNA: TGCGCCAGCAGCCAAGATTTTCGGACAGGGGGCGGCTATGGCTACACCTTC. Its translation: CASSQDFRTGGGYGYTF.

The V call is TRBV7-2, the J call TRBJ1-1; D gene ambiguous. Germline V lookup: CDR1 SGHTA, CDR2 FQGNSA. V lost 5 bases and J lost 1, with 11 bases in between. This CDR3 contains 14 residues. The CDR3 reads CASSIPGRNTEAFF. The CDR3, as DNA: TGTGCCAGCAGCATACCCGGGAGGAACACTGAAGCTTTCTTT. The whole variable domain, filled in from reference TRBV7-2 and TRBJ1-1, reads GAGVSQSPSNKVTEKGKDVELRCDPISGHTALYWYRQSLGQGLEFLIYFQGNSAPDKSGLPSDRFSAERTGGSVSTLTIQRTQQEDSAVYLCASSIPGRNTEAFFGQGTRLTVV.

For this clonotype: One end of the junction fails to match germline, which may point to a read error. CDR3 amino acids: CASRLAGLYNEQFF. The CDR3 DNA is TGTGCCAGCAGATTAGCGGGTCTGTACAATGAGCAGTTCTTC. The rearrangement joins TRBV7-2 to TRBJ2-1; 7 nucleotides line up with TRBD2. Germline CDR1 reads SGHTA; CDR2 reads FQGNSA. The CDR3 sequence is 14 residues long.

The rearrangement links TRBV18 to TRBJ2-7; 9 bases fit TRBD1. The CDR3 is made up of 14 amino acids. The V gene's germline CDR1 is KGHSH and CDR2 LQKENI. Germline trimming cut 3 bases from V and 6 bases from J; bases unmatched to any gene: 6. The CDR3 sequence is CASSPGQGGCEQYF. The CDR3 DNA reads as TGTGCCAGCTCACCGGGACAGGGAGGCTGCGAGCAGTACTTC.

The V and J genes are TRBV7-2 and TRBJ2-5; D uncertain. The V and J ends lost 3 bases and 7 bases respectively, with 15 bases between them. The germline V gene encodes CDR1 SGHTA and CDR2 FQGNSA. The CDR3 totals 14 residues. In DNA, the CDR3 is TGTGCCAGCAGCTTCACAGTGGATCGTCTGACCCAGTACTTC. This sequence encodes CASSFTVDRLTQYF.

This sequence joins TRBV5-1 and TRBJ2-1; 8 bases map to TRBD2. The J call is uncertain, as TRBJ2-7 better fits the DNA end. The germline gives CDR1 SGHRS, CDR2 YFSETQ. This CDR3 spans 15 amino acids. CDR3 region: CASSLVLAGYNEQYF. CDR3 in DNA: TGCGCCAGCAGCTTGGTATTAGCGGGATACAATGAGCAGTACTTC.

The rearrangement uses TRBV6-4 and TRBJ1-5, with 7 positions matching TRBD1. With 5 bases clipped from V and 6 bases from J, the junction kept 4 bases outside the gene matches. Germline V gives CDR1 MRHNA, CDR2 SNTAGT. The CDR3 runs 13 residues. The CDR3 DNA follows: TGTGCCAGCAGTACGGCAGGGGGTCAGCCCCAGCATTTT. It yields the protein CASSTAGGQPQHF.

The J gene is TRBJ2-3, the V gene TRBV7-9; 7 bases are shared with TRBD2. CDR3 length: 14 residues. Germline CDR1 is SEHNR and CDR2 is FQNEAQ (reference sequence). Unmatched junction bases numbered 7, after V lost 10 bases and J lost 0 bases. CDR3 sequence reads: CATGNSGSTDTQYF. The CDR3 nucleotides read TGTGCCACCGGAAATAGCGGGAGCACAGATACGCAGTATTTT.

This rearrangement joins TRBV27 to TRBJ2-5; maybe TRBD1 (6 bases). The CDR3 consists of 14 residues. Trimming shortened V by 3 bases and J by 1 base, and 9 bases separated the two germline ends. Germline CDR1 and CDR2: MNHEY and SMNVEV (reference sequence). The CDR3 DNA follows: TGTGCCAGCAGTTTCAGGGGTAGCCAAGAGACCCAGTACTTC. It codes for CASSFRGSQETQYF.